The 9 T cell receptor beta chains reported below all come from one sample, sequenced in a study of blood T cell repertoires in COVID-19. The protocol was immunoSEQ multiplex PCR, while the TCRdb copy is restricted to in-frame clones and leaves out a portion. The table shows about 210,000 clones, with 80% to 90% occurring only once. Sequencing was performed on peripheral blood. The receptors derive from a woman aged 50 to 60 with active or convalescent COVID-19.

This chain joins TRBV6-6 and TRBJ2-7; D uncertain. Germline values: CDR1 MNHNY, CDR2 SVGAGI (reference sequence). This CDR3 spans 12 amino acids. The ends were cut back, 5 bases at V and 0 bases at J, with 5 bases in the middle. The CDR3 here is CASSPSSYEQYV. The CDR3 DNA reads TGTGCCAGCAGTCCCAGCTCCTACGAGCAGTACGTC.

The genes are TRBV9 and TRBJ2-5, with 8 bases that match TRBD2. The CDR3 sequence is 16 residues long. Germline trimming cut 4 bases from V and 5 bases from J; bases unmatched to any gene: 13. From germline, CDR1 is SGDLS and CDR2 YYNGEE. The CDR3 nucleotides are TGTGCCAGCAGCCTCGGTGTCACGTCGGGAGGGGAGACCCAGTACTTC. Translation gives CASSLGVTSGGETQYF.

This clone has more than one count but fewer than ten. The chain carries TRBV2 and TRBJ2-4; D might be TRBD2 (7 bases). The V gene's germline CDR1 is SNHLY and CDR2 FYNNEI. The V gene lost 1 base and the J gene lost 3 bases, with 16 bases spanning the gap. The CDR3 contains 17 residues. The CDR3 here is CASSEEGGGLGKNIQYF. The CDR3 bases are TGTGCCAGCAGTGAAGAAGGGGGGGGCCTGGGCAAAAACATTCAGTACTTC.

The sample holds a few counts of this clone. The chain links TRBV7-9 to TRBJ1-6, with 10 bases that match TRBD1. The CDR3 is 18 amino acids. The germline gives CDR1 SEHNR, CDR2 FQNEAQ (reference sequence). V gave up 5 bases and J gave up 0 bases; unmatched junction bases: 7. The DNA for the CDR3 is TGTGCCAGCAGCCCCGGGACAGGGGCCAGCTCCTATAATTCACCCCTCCACTTT. As protein: CASSPGTGASSYNSPLHF.

The V and J genes are TRBV7-9 and TRBJ1-1, with D perhaps matching TRBD1 (5 bases). V lost 3 bases and J 2 bases, leaving 7 bases between the germline ends. The CDR3 has 13 amino acids. Germline V CDR1 and CDR2: SEHNR, FQNEAQ (reference sequence). The CDR3 DNA reads as TGTGCCAGCAGCTTGACAGCAAACACTGAAGCTTTCTTT. It encodes CASSLTANTEAFF.

The chain combines TRBV5-1 with TRBJ2-5, with TRBD2 identical over 7 bases. V dropped 6 bases and J dropped 4; count of bases not matched to a gene: 12. The germline V gene encodes CDR1 SGHRS and CDR2 YFSETQ. This CDR3 comprises 15 residues. CDR3 nucleotide sequence: TGCGCCAGCACAATTAGCGGGTTAGTAGGAGAGACCCAGTACTTC. Protein sequence: CASTISGLVGETQYF.

The J gene is TRBJ1-6, the V gene TRBV28; D remains unclear. Trimming removed 5 bases at V and 4 bases at J, with 18 bases between. The CDR3 is made up of 17 amino acids. CDR1 and CDR2 from the germline V gene are MDHEN and SYDVKM. The CDR3 bases are TGTGCCAGCAGTCCTCGGTTAGGGAGCCTGTATAATTCACCCCTCCACTTT. This sequence encodes CASSPRLGSLYNSPLHF.

Here the CDR3 reads CASSQDPTGLYNEQFF. CDR3 nucleotides: TGTGCCAGCAGCCAAGATCCGACAGGGCTCTACAATGAGCAGTTCTTC. The V and J genes are TRBV14 and TRBJ2-1, with 7 bases matching TRBD1. Germline CDR1 is SGHDN and CDR2 is FVKESK. J was trimmed by 3 bases and V by 0 bases; bases with no gene match: 5. CDR3 size: 16 residues.

The chain links TRBV6-6 to TRBJ1-3; D gene uncertain. CDR3 length: 13 residues. CDR1 MNHNY and CDR2 SVGAGI come from the germline V gene (reference sequence). Trimming took off 10 bases at V and 0 bases at J, with 10 bases between the two ends. The CDR3 here is CATIPGSGNTIYF. CDR3 DNA sequence: TGTGCCACTATCCCGGGCTCTGGAAACACCATATATTTT.